A few counts support the clone carrying this T cell receptor beta chain. The antigen is undetermined. Attachment of unique molecular identifiers was made to individual cDNA molecules. Each CDR3 protein is one row after TCRdb ran MiXCR on the 5' RACE reads. The table shows tens of thousands of distinct CDR3 sequences, with more than 14% occurring only once. V lost 2 bases and J 0 bases, leaving 8 bases between the germline ends. Germline V gene lookup returns CDR1 DFQATT and CDR2 SNEGSKA (reference sequence). CDR3 length: 14 amino acids. This specimen comes from a study of early T cells in non-severe SARS-CoV-2 infection. Study at large: The sequenced material was bulk RNA from unsorted whole blood, and its chains were unpaired.

Regarding the study as a whole: Anti-spike CD8 responses were favored by VDJdb matching, which missed private and CD4 specificities.

J is TRBJ1-5 and V is TRBV20-1, with D unclear. The TCR comes from an adult who was a healthcare worker with PCR-confirmed SARS-CoV-2 infection or an uninfected control (not recorded which). The sequencing here drew on whole blood, taken at baseline. The CDR3 bases are TGCAGTGCTAGAAACACAGATAGCAATCAGCCCCAGCATTTT. Translation: CSARNTDSNQPQHF.